This T cell receptor beta chain stems from a study of cytomegalovirus exposure and HLA in healthy donors. The PCR had 60 Vbeta and 13 Jbeta primers. TCRdb keeps only in-frame clones here, not all; method: immunoSEQ multiplex PCR. Of some 78,000 clones listed, over 70% were seen once; the top ten hold over 7.5%. Only a few counts were recorded for this clone. The receptor comes from a man aged 40-49 years in good health and CMV-seropositive. Sequenced: PBMCs.

CDR3 sequence (DNA): TGTGCCAGCAATCGACAGAATCAGCCCCAGCATTTT. It codes for CASNRQNQPQHF. This chain uses TRBV2 with TRBJ1-5; possible D gene TRBD1, 5 bases. The ends were cut back, 7 bases at V and 4 bases at J, with 8 bases in the middle. CDR1 and CDR2 (germline): SNHLY, FYNNEI. The CDR3 runs to 12 residues.